This T cell receptor (beta chain) derives from a study of blood T cell repertoires in COVID-19. The wider study: The United States, Italy and Spain provided the acute and convalescent COVID-19 samples. Nucleic acid was either cDNA or gDNA, and it came from T cells, B-cell-depleted T cells, or PBMCs.

Germline V lookup: CDR1 KGHSH, CDR2 LQKENI. Trimming at V came to 6 bases and at J to 5 bases, leaving 8 bases not matched to a gene. This CDR3 has 15 residues. Authors' methods: Reference gene primer amplification gave estimated nucleated cell counts. This table comes from immunoSEQ multiplex PCR, and its TCRdb copy is limited to in-frame clones, with some not included. D and trimming were read from the DNA, whereas the V and J calls and clone size are those reported in that table. The table has roughly 100,000 clones, approximately 80% seen once. Sequenced sample: peripheral blood. The sequence was obtained from a woman over 75 with acute or convalescent COVID-19. The V gene is TRBV18, the J gene TRBJ2-2; 8 bases align to TRBD2. CDR3: CASSQAGVGTGELFF. The CDR3 bases are TGTGCCAGCTCCCAAGCGGGAGTAGGAACCGGGGAGCTGTTTTTT.